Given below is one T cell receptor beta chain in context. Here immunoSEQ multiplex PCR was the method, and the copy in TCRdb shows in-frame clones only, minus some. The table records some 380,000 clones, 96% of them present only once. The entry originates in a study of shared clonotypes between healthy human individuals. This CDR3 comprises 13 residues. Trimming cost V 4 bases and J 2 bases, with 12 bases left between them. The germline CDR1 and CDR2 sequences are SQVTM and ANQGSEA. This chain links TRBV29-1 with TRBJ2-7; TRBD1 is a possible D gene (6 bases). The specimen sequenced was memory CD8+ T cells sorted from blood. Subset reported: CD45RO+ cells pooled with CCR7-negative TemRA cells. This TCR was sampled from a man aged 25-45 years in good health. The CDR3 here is CSVGRQVPYEQYF. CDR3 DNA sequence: TGCAGCGTTGGTCGACAGGTACCCTACGAGCAGTACTTC.